The next 30 T cell receptor beta chains were all read from a single sample in a study of T cell responses to AZD1222 COVID-19 vaccine. Profiled with immunoSEQ multiplex PCR; TCRdb holds only in-frame clones, not every one. The sample has around 140,000 clones, around 85% seen once. This sample comprised peripheral blood, obtained 28 days after the second dose of the MenACWY control vaccine. The receptors shown here come from an adult who received the MenACWY meningococcal vaccine as a control.

The rearrangement uses TRBV7-9 and TRBJ2-7; D not certain. Germline CDR1 and CDR2: SEHNR and FQNEAQ (reference sequence). The CDR3 has 14 amino acids. V was shortened by 3 bases and J by 0 bases, with 9 bases between the two germline ends. The CDR3 region has the DNA TGTGCCAGCAGCTTCGGCGGTAGCTCCTACGAGCAGTACTTC. This translates into CASSFGGSSYEQYF.

The J gene is TRBJ1-5, the V gene TRBV2; 7 bases agree with TRBD1. Losses at the gene ends were 9 bases for V and 3 bases for J; bases not matched to a gene: 5. In germline, CDR1 is SNHLY, CDR2 FYNNEI. The CDR3 consists of 13 residues. The CDR3 nucleotides are TGTGCCAGTGGACAGGAACTCAATCAGCCCCAGCATTTT. It encodes CASGQELNQPQHF.

The rearrangement links TRBV30 to TRBJ1-1; D remains ambiguous. V was trimmed by 0 bases and J by 5 bases, leaving 4 bases between them. The CDR3 consists of 11 residues. In germline, CDR1 is GTSNPN, CDR2 SVGIG (reference sequence). The CDR3 reads CAWSVSTEAFF. DNA for the CDR3: TGTGCCTGGAGTGTATCAACTGAAGCTTTCTTT.

CDR3 sequence: CSASWSGMNTEAFF. CDR3 DNA: TGCAGTGCTAGTTGGTCAGGCATGAACACTGAAGCTTTCTTT. The rearrangement links TRBV20-1 to TRBJ1-1; D not certain. The CDR3 is 14 residues long. CDR1 is DFQATT, CDR2 SNEGSKA, per germline (reference sequence). The ends were cut back, 3 bases at V and 0 bases at J, with 11 bases in the middle.

This clone has just one count. CDR3 loop: CASSPPFRVQTRTGELFF. CDR3 in DNA: TGCGCCAGCAGCCCACCTTTTAGGGTACAGACAAGGACCGGGGAGCTGTTTTTT. The J gene is TRBJ2-2, the V gene TRBV5-1; D not certain. CDR3 length: 18 amino acids. The ends were cut back, 4 bases at V and 5 bases at J, with 24 bases in the middle. CDR1 is SGHRS, CDR2 YFSETQ, per germline.

A word on this clone: A read error may produce the germline difference seen at one junction end. V is TRBV4-3 and J is TRBJ1-4; no clear D. The CDR3 totals 15 residues. Germline V lookup: CDR1 LGHNA, CDR2 YSLEER. CDR3 residues: CASSQDLAAGSRLVF. The CDR3 DNA is TGCGCCAGCAGCCAAGATCTGGCAGCGGGCAGCCGTTTGGTTTTT.

This chain uses TRBV28 with TRBJ2-7; no definite D call. Trimming left V 3 bases short and J 6 bases short, with 18 bases between. CDR1 and CDR2 from the germline V gene are MDHEN and SYDVKM. CDR3 size: 15 residues. The CDR3 sequence: CASSFVIAASSEQYV. DNA of the CDR3: TGTGCCAGCAGTTTTGTAATAGCAGCCTCAAGCGAGCAGTACGTC.

In this sample, this clone turned up once. V usage is TRBV3-1 (or the pseudogene TRBV3-2) and J usage is TRBJ1-5; 7 bases are shared with TRBD1. The J segment lost 6 bases and the V segment lost 2 bases, leaving 4 bases of the junction unmatched. The CDR3 is 14 amino acids. Germline assignment: CDR1 LGHDT and CDR2 YNNKEL (reference sequence). Here the CDR3 DNA reads TGTGCCAGCAGCCAACAGGGGGATCGTCAGCCCCAGCATTTT. It encodes CASSQQGDRQPQHF.

The chain joins TRBV11-2 to TRBJ1-2; TRBD1 aligns across 8 bases. The length of the CDR3 is 13 residues. Germline loops: CDR1 SGHAT, CDR2 FQNNGV. V dropped 4 bases and J dropped 7; count of bases not matched to a gene: 5. Written as DNA, the CDR3 is TGTGCCAGCAGCTCCGCGGACAGGGCTGGCTACACCTTC. Its translation is CASSSADRAGYTF.

This chain links TRBV28 with TRBJ1-2, with a weak D call TRBD1 (5 bases). V lost 6 bases and J lost 3, with 14 bases in between. Germline V gene lookup returns CDR1 MDHEN and CDR2 SYDVKM. The CDR3 contains 14 residues. The CDR3 protein is CASRKEGRDYGYTF. The CDR3 nucleotides read TGTGCCAGCAGGAAGGAGGGGCGGGACTATGGCTACACCTTC.

This chain connects TRBV19 to TRBJ2-1; 7 bases line up with TRBD1. The CDR3 is 14 residues long. Germline CDR1 is LNHDA and CDR2 is SQIVND (reference sequence). The J segment lost 3 bases and the V segment lost 7 bases, leaving 6 bases of the junction unmatched. The CDR3 loop is CASIGDSVYNEQFF. CDR3 sequence (DNA): TGTGCCAGTATAGGGGACAGTGTCTACAATGAGCAGTTCTTC. The whole variable domain, remainder taken from reference TRBV19 and TRBJ2-1, is DGGITQSPKYLFRKEGQNVTLSCEQNLNHDAMYWYRQDPGQGLRLIYYSQIVNDFQKGDIAEGYSVSREKKESFPLTVTSAQKNPTAFYLCASIGDSVYNEQFFGPGTRLTVL.

The V gene is TRBV4-1, the J gene TRBJ1-6; no clear D gene. Trimming stripped 0 bases from V and 7 bases from J, with 4 bases between. This CDR3 region has 13 residues. Germline CDR1 and CDR2: MGHRA and YSYEKL. The CDR3 reads CASSQEGNSPLHF. The CDR3 coding sequence is TGCGCCAGCAGCCAAGAAGGAAATTCACCCCTCCACTTT.

The chain has TRBV18 and TRBJ2-5; 7 positions agree with TRBD2. Germline V gene data show CDR1 as KGHSH and CDR2 as LQKENI. The CDR3 runs 13 residues. V trimming: 5 bases; J trimming: 2 bases; junction bases outside the gene matches: 2. The CDR3 reads CASSLGLQETQYF. DNA for the CDR3: TGTGCCAGCTCATTGGGACTACAAGAGACCCAGTACTTC.

This chain uses TRBV28 with TRBJ1-2, with a possible D match to TRBD1 (5 bases). The CDR3 contains 12 residues. With 5 bases removed from V and 5 bases from J, the gap between germline ends came to 9 bases. The germline gives CDR1 MDHEN, CDR2 SYDVKM. The CDR3: CASSPRGYGYTF. CDR3 in DNA: TGTGCCAGCAGTCCTAGGGGTTATGGCTACACCTTC.

The chain combines TRBV5-1 with TRBJ1-1; TRBD1 matches 7 bases. Germline values: CDR1 SGHRS, CDR2 YFSETQ. Germline trimming cut 7 bases from V and 7 bases from J; bases unmatched to any gene: 10. This CDR3 has 13 amino acids. This CDR3 is CASRLGGQFEAFF. The CDR3 DNA sequence: TGCGCCAGCCGTCTAGGGGGACAGTTTGAAGCTTTCTTT.

Turning to this clone: Sequence at one end of the junction differs from germline and may be a read error. The chain uses TRBV7-2 and TRBJ2-3, with 10 bases that match TRBD2. Germline V gene lookup returns CDR1 SGHTA and CDR2 FQGNSA. CDR3 length: 17 amino acids. The CDR3 region is CASSSQLRTSGTDTQYF. The CDR3 coding sequence is TGTGCCAGCAGCTCCCAACTGCGGACTAGCGGCACCGATACGCAGTATTTT.

V usage is TRBV2 and J usage is TRBJ1-1; D unresolved. The CDR3 covers 15 residues. Trimming took 4 bases from V and 1 from J, leaving 13 bases between them. CDR1 is SNHLY, CDR2 FYNNEI, per germline. CDR3 residues: CASSVSPTENTEAFF. CDR3 in DNA: TGTGCCAGCAGTGTTTCCCCCACTGAGAACACTGAAGCTTTCTTT.

V usage is TRBV5-6 and J usage is TRBJ2-3; 9 bases match TRBD2. CDR1 SGHDT and CDR2 YYEEEE come from the germline V gene. The CDR3 has 16 residues. J gave up 3 bases and V 4 bases, and 9 bases lay outside the gene matches. The CDR3 is CASSLSGTSITDTQYF. The CDR3 DNA reads TGTGCCAGCAGCCTCTCCGGGACTAGCATTACAGATACGCAGTATTTT.

The CDR3 loop reads CATSGRDPTDTQYF. The CDR3 DNA is TGTGCCACCAGTGGCAGGGACCCCACAGATACGCAGTATTTT. This sequence joins TRBV24-1 and TRBJ2-3, with D tentatively TRBD1 or TRBD2 (5 bases each). Germline loops: CDR1 KGHDR, CDR2 SFDVKD. V lost 5 bases, J lost 2 bases, and 10 bases lay in between. This CDR3 has 14 amino acids.

This chain joins TRBV27 and TRBJ1-1, with D unclear. CDR3 length: 14 residues. Trimming pared 3 bases from V and 4 bases from J, leaving 12 bases between. Germline V gives CDR1 MNHEY, CDR2 SMNVEV (reference sequence). CDR3 in amino acids: CASSFHDTRTEAFF. The CDR3 nucleotides read TGTGCCAGCAGTTTCCATGACACGCGCACTGAAGCTTTCTTT.

The rearrangement links TRBV6-5 to TRBJ1-1; D ambiguous. This CDR3 has 15 residues. The ends were cut back, 4 bases at V and 1 base at J, with 13 bases in the middle. Germline CDR1 MNHEY, CDR2 SVGAGI. The CDR3 DNA reads as TGTGCCAGCAGTTTCCCGAATTCCGGGAACACTGAAGCTTTCTTT. This sequence encodes CASSFPNSGNTEAFF.

V gene TRBV5-1 combines with J gene TRBJ1-1, with 7 bases identical to TRBD1. This CDR3 comprises 14 residues. After removal of 2 bases from V and 4 bases from J, the junction contained 5 bases not matched to a gene. Germline V gene sequence: CDR1 SGHRS, CDR2 YFSETQ. The DNA for the CDR3 is TGCGCCAGCAGCTTAACAGGGGCTACCACTGAAGCTTTCTTT. Translation: CASSLTGATTEAFF.

The chain combines TRBV6-1 with TRBJ1-5; possible D gene TRBD1, 6 bases. The CDR3 spans 15 residues. Germline V gene lookup returns CDR1 MNHNS and CDR2 SASEGT. V was shortened by 3 bases and J by 12 bases, with 21 bases between the two germline ends. CDR3 coding DNA: TGTGCCAGCAGTGATCATGCAGGGGCTCGTATAAGCCAGCATTTT. As protein: CASSDHAGARISQHF.

As concerns this clone: The same CDR3 is also encoded by other DNA sequences in this sample. The rearrangement joins TRBV19 to TRBJ1-2; tentative D call: TRBD1 (6 bases). This CDR3 has 13 residues. V lost 3 bases to trimming and J lost 4 bases, with 9 bases between them. The germline CDR1 and CDR2 sequences are LNHDA and SQIVND (reference sequence). The CDR3 DNA is TGTGCCAGTAGTATTGAGGGGGGCTATGGCTACACCTTC. It yields the protein CASSIEGGYGYTF.

The CDR3 DNA sequence: TGTGCCTGGGTTGATAGGGACAGGGACAATGAGCAGTTCTTC. The encoded protein is CAWVDRDRDNEQFF. The J gene is TRBJ2-1, the V gene TRBV30; 9 bases map to TRBD1. CDR3 length: 14 amino acids. The germline CDR1 and CDR2 sequences are GTSNPN and SVGIG (reference sequence). The junction had 7 bases not matched to a gene; V was cut back by 5 bases and J by 5 bases.

The gene calls are TRBV18 and TRBJ1-2; the D gene is possibly TRBD1 (5 bases). The CDR3 sequence is 16 residues long. Germline values: CDR1 KGHSH, CDR2 LQKENI. The V end lost 3 bases, the J end lost 3 bases, and 17 bases lay between the germline ends. The DNA of the CDR3 is TGTGCCAGCTCACCCTCTTCCCGGGGCGCGGACTATGGCTACACCTTC. Protein sequence: CASSPSSRGADYGYTF.

This rearrangement joins TRBV11-2 to TRBJ2-3; TRBD1 matches 9 bases. The germline gives CDR1 SGHAT, CDR2 FQNNGV. CDR3 length: 16 residues. After removal of 5 bases from V and 3 bases from J, the junction contained 9 bases not matched to a gene. CDR3 coding DNA: TGTGCCAGCAGCCCAGGACAGGGGAGATATACAGATACGCAGTATTTT. Translation: CASSPGQGRYTDTQYF. Together with reference TRBV11-2 and TRBJ2-3, the CDR3 gives the full variable domain: EAGVAQSPRYKIIEKRQSVAFWCNPISGHATLYWYQQILGQGPKLLIQFQNNGVVDDSQLPKDRFSAERLKGVDSTLKIQPAKLEDSAVYLCASSPGQGRYTDTQYFGPGTRLTVL.

The V and J genes are TRBV28 and TRBJ1-2; perhaps TRBD1 as D (5 bases). The germline gives CDR1 MDHEN, CDR2 SYDVKM. Deletions cut 5 bases from V and 3 bases from J, with 16 bases between. The CDR3 covers 15 residues. CDR3 in DNA: TGTGCCAGCAGTGCCGGGACGGTGCTTGACTATGGCTACACCTTC. The encoded protein is CASSAGTVLDYGYTF.

The V call is TRBV20-1, the J call TRBJ2-5; D is ambiguous. The CDR3 has 14 residues. Trimming took off 3 bases at V and 1 base at J, with 12 bases between the two ends. Germline CDR1 reads DFQATT; CDR2 reads SNEGSKA (reference sequence). The CDR3 sequence is CSASPGSSQETQYF. The CDR3 nucleotides are TGCAGTGCTAGTCCGGGCAGTAGCCAAGAGACCCAGTACTTC.

The count of this clone is one. This chain joins TRBV11-2 and TRBJ2-5; 7 bases line up with TRBD2. Germline CDR1 is SGHAT and CDR2 is FQNNGV. The V gene end was trimmed by 7 bases and the J gene end by 2 bases; junction bases not matched to a gene: 10. The CDR3 has 15 residues. Written as DNA, the CDR3 is TGTGCCAGCACCCTAGGTGGGAGGGTTCAAGAGACCCAGTACTTC. It encodes CASTLGGRVQETQYF.